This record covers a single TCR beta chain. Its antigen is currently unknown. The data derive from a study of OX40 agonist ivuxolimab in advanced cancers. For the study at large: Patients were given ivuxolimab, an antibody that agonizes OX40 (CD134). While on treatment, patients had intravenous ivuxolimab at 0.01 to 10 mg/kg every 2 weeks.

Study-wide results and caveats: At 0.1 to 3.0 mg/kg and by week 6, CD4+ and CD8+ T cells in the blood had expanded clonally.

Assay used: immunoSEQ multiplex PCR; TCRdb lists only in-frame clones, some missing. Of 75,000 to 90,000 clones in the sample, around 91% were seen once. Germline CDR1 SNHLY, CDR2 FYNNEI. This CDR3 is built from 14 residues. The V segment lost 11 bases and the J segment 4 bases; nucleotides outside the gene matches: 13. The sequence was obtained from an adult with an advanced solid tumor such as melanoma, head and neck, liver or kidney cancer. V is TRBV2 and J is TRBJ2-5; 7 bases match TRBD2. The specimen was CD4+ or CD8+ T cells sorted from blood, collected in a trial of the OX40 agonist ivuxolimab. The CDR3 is CASSSGVLVETQYF. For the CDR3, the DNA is TGTGCCTCCTCCAGCGGGGTGTTGGTAGAGACCCAGTACTTC.